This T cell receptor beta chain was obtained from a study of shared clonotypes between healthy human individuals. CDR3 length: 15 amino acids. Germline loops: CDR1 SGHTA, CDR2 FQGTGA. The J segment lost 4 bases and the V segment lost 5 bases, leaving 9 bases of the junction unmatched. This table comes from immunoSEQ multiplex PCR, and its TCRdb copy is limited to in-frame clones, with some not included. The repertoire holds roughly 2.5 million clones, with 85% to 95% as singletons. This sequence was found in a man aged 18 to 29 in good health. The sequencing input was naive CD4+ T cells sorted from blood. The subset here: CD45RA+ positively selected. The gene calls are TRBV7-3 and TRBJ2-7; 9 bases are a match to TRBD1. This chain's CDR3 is CASSEAPGQGYEQYF. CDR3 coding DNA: TGTGCCAGCAGCGAGGCGCCGGGACAGGGTTACGAGCAGTACTTC.